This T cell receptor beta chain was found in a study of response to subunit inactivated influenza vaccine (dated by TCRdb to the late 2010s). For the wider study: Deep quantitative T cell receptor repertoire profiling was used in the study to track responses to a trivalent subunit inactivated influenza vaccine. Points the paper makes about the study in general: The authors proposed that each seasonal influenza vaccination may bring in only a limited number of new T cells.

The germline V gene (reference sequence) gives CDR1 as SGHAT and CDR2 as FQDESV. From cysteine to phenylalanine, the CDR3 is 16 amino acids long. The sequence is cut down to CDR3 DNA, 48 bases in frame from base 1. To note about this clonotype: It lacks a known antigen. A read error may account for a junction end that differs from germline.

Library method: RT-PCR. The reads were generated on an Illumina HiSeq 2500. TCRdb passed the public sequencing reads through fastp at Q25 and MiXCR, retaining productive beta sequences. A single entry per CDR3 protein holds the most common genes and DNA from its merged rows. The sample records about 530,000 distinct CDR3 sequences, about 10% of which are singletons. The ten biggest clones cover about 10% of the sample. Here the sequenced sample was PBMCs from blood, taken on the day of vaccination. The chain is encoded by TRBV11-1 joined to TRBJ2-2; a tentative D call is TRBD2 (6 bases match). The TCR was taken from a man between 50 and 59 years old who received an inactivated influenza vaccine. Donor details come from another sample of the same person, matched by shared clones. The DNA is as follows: TGTGCCAGCAGCGTAATTAGCGGAATGAACACCGAGGAGCTGTTTTTT. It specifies CASSVISGMNTEELFF.